The entry below describes one T cell receptor (beta chain). The antigen remains undetermined. Division of CD4+ cells produced a CD45RA+ naive subset and a CD45RA-negative memory subset. Running of the assay took place at deep level. Measured with immunoSEQ multiplex PCR; TCRdb has only the in-frame clones, and not every one. The sample comprises a few million clones, about nine tenths of which are singletons, and approximately 0.41% rests with the top ten. This record comes from a study of shared clonotypes between healthy human individuals. Study findings and constraints: Memory subsets had estimated richness that was generally smaller than that of naive subsets. Sorted-subset samples were not fully sequenced, rarefaction indicated.

The junction had 16 bases not matched to a gene; V was cut back by 5 bases and J by 8 bases. The CDR3 covers 17 residues. In germline, CDR1 is SGHAT, CDR2 FQNNGV. This clonotype was obtained from a man aged 18 to 30 in good health. Some clones in this sample may be carry-over from other donors' samples. Specimen: naive CD4+ T cells from PBMCs. Indicated subset: CD45RA+ positively selected. This chain links TRBV11-2 with TRBJ2-1; TRBD1 agrees at 9 bases. CDR3 region: CASSLLLRDRVTDEQFF. Here the CDR3 DNA reads TGTGCCAGCAGCCTACTCCTCCGGGACAGGGTTACGGATGAGCAGTTCTTC. The variable domain in full, completed from reference TRBV11-2 and TRBJ2-1, reads EAGVAQSPRYKIIEKRQSVAFWCNPISGHATLYWYQQILGQGPKLLIQFQNNGVVDDSQLPKDRFSAERLKGVDSTLKIQPAKLEDSAVYLCASSLLLRDRVTDEQFFGPGTRLTVL.